This T cell receptor beta chain stems from a study of cytomegalovirus exposure and HLA in healthy donors. Study-wide context: One earlier analysis, a look at 150 million to 200 million T cells, found some 120 million unique TCR beta sequences.

Details on this clone: Its antigen remains unidentified.

Donors showed nominal health when sampled, although they likely had unrecorded immune exposures. The study's findings and limits: The authors listed some 160 TCR beta chains as cytomegalovirus-associated. Being indistinguishable, some V segments were excluded, TRBV6-2 and TRBV6-3 among them.

The PCR had 60 Vbeta and 13 Jbeta primers. The method was immunoSEQ multiplex PCR; TCRdb's version includes in-frame clones alone and lacks a portion of them. The table shows roughly 300,000 clones, with 70% to 90% occurring only once. Looked up from germline, CDR1 is PRHDT and CDR2 is FYEKMQ (reference sequence). V dropped 0 bases and J dropped 4 bases, with 9 bases sitting between them. The CDR3 totals 14 residues. This chain uses TRBV13 with TRBJ1-2; TRBD1 might be the D (5 bases). The sample consisted of PBMCs. The sequence came from a man between 40 and 49 years old in good health and CMV-seropositive. The CDR3 is CASSLGSGGYGYTF. The CDR3 DNA sequence: TGTGCCAGCAGCTTAGGTTCCGGGGGCTATGGCTACACCTTC.